This record covers a single T cell receptor beta chain. Its antigen is still unknown. CDR3 length: 14 amino acids. Trimming took 3 bases from V and 1 from J; bases not matched to a gene: 0. Germline V gene lookup returns CDR1 LNHDA and CDR2 SQIVND (reference sequence). A universal primer site was incorporated via template switching, and the cDNA contained unique molecular identifiers. From the 5' RACE reads, TCRdb called clonotypes with MiXCR, one entry per CDR3 protein. The repertoire holds about 690,000 distinct CDR3 sequences, with roughly 6.2% as singletons. The data were taken from a study of identical twins. Findings and limits, study-wide: Clonotypes of the beta chain that were abundant in cord blood carried fewer insertions (memory repertoires showed none). It was out-of-frame TCR alpha sharing in monozygotic twins that models underestimated.

The sequence was obtained from a man between 18 and 29 years old in good health. The sample was naive T cells sorted from blood. V is TRBV19 and J is TRBJ2-3; 8 bases fit TRBD1. The CDR3 loop reads CASSMDRGTDTQYF. In DNA, the CDR3 is TGTGCCAGTAGTATGGACAGGGGCACAGATACGCAGTATTTT.